This T cell receptor beta chain came from a study of blood T cell repertoires in COVID-19. Study as a whole: From the United States, Italy and Spain came samples of acute and convalescent COVID-19. Sources were T cells, B-cell-depleted T cells, or PBMCs; the material itself was cDNA or gDNA.

This clone was counted between two and nine times. Original processing notes: Reference gene primers were amplified, and this amplification served to estimate nucleated cell counts. Produced via immunoSEQ multiplex PCR; TCRdb's table is partial and in-frame only. D and trimming come from the DNA, and the V and J calls and clone size come from that table. The sample carries 96,000 or so clones, 90% recorded once. CDR3 size: 15 residues. Trimming left V 3 bases short and J 7 bases short, with 15 bases between. Germline CDR1 KGHSH, CDR2 LQKENI. The clonotype was recovered from a man aged 55 to 69 with acute or convalescent COVID-19. The specimen was peripheral blood. The rearrangement uses TRBV18 and TRBJ1-4; D uncertain. This chain's CDR3 is CASSPSTERTEKLFF. The CDR3 region has the DNA TGTGCCAGCTCACCGTCGACCGAGCGAACTGAAAAACTGTTTTTT.